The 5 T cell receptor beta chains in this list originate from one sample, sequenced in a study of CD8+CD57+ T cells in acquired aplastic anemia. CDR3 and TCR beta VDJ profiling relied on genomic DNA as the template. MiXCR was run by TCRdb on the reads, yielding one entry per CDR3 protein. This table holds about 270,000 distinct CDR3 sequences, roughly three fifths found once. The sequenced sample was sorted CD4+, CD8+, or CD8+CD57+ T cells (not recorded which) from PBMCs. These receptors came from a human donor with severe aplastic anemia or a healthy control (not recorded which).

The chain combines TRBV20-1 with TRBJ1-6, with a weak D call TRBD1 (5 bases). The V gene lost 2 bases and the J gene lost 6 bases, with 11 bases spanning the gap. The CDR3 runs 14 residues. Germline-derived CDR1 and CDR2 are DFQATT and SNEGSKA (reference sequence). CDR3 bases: TGCAGTGCTAGACAAGGGACGGTTAATTCACCCCTCCACTTT. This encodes CSARQGTVNSPLHF.

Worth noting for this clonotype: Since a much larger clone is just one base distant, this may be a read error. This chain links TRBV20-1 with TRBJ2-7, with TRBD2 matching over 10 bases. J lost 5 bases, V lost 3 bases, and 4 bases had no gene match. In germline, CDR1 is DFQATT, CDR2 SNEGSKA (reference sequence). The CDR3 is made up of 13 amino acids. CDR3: CSARNLAGDEQYF. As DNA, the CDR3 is TGCAGTGCTAGGAATCTAGCGGGGGACGAGCAGTACTTC.

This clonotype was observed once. CDR3 DNA sequence: TGTGCCAGCAACAAGGGAGATGCCTACGAGCAGTACTTC. It yields the protein CASNKGDAYEQYF. The chain is built from TRBV7-8 and TRBJ2-7; a possible D gene is TRBD2 (5 bases). Trimming took 7 bases from V and 2 from J, leaving 12 bases between them. Germline V gene lookup returns CDR1 SGHVS and CDR2 FQNEAQ. This CDR3 is built from 13 residues. The whole variable domain, remainder taken from reference TRBV7-8 and TRBJ2-7, is GAGVSQSPRYKVAKRGQDVALRCDPISGHVSLFWYQQALGQGPEFLTYFQNEAQLDKSGLPSDRFFAERPEGSVSTLKIQRTQQEDSAVYLCASNKGDAYEQYFGPGTRLTVT.

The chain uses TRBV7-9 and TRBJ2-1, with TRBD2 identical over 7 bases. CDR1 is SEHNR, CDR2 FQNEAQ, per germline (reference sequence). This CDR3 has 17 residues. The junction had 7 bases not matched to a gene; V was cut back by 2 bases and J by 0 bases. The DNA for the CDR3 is TGTGCCAGCAGCTTATTTCGGACGGGGGGCTCCTACAATGAGCAGTTCTTC. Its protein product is CASSLFRTGGSYNEQFF.

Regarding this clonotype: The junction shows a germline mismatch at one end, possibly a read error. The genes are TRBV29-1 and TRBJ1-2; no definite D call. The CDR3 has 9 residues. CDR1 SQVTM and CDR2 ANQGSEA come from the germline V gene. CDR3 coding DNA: TGCAGCGTTGACCATGGCCACACCTTC. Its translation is CSVDHGHTF.